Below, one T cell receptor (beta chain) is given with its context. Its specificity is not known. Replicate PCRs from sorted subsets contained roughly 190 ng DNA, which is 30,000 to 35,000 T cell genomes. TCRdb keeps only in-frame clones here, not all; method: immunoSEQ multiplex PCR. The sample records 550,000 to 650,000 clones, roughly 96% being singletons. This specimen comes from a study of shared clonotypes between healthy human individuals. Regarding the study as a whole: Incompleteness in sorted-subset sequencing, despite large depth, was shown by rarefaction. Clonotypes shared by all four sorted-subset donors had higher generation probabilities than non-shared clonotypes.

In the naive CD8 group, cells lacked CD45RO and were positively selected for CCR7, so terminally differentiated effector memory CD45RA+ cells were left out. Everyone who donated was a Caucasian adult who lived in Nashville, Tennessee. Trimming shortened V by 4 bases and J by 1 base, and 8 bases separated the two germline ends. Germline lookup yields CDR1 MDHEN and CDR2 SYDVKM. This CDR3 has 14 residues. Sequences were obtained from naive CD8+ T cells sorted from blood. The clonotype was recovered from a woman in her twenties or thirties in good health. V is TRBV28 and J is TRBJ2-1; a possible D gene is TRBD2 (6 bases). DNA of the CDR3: TGTGCCAGCAGTTCGGGGGTGTCCTACAATGAGCAGTTCTTC. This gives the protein CASSSGVSYNEQFF. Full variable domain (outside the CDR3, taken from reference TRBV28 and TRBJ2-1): DVKVTQSSRYLVKRTGEKVFLECVQDMDHENMFWYRQDPGLGLRLIYFSYDVKMKEKGDIPEGYSVSREKKERFSLILESASTNQTSMYLCASSSGVSYNEQFFGPGTRLTVL.